This record looks at one T cell receptor (beta chain) sequence and its context. Its specificity is not known. TCRdb keeps only in-frame clones here, not all; method: immunoSEQ multiplex PCR. The sample contains about 100,000 clones, roughly 84% of which appear only once. This sample was included in a study of T cell responses to AZD1222 COVID-19 vaccine. At the level of the study: Investigators merged groups given second doses at roughly 4 or roughly 12 weeks.

Study-wide results and limits: Among vaccine-associated CD4 TCRs, coverage spanned spike, with dominance at 160-218 and 743-854. Clonal diversity may have been underestimated in mostly white British donors. Spike-specific TCR breadth and depth both grew after two AZD1222 doses.

The receptor comes from an adult in good health. The specimen was peripheral blood, collected on day 0 of AZD1222 vaccination.

Here the CDR3 DNA reads TGCAGCGTTGATGGTTCAATGGGCAACACAGATACGCAGTATTTT. It codes for CSVDGSMGNTDTQYF. The chain combines TRBV29-1 with TRBJ2-3; D gene uncertain. V lost 3 bases and J 2 bases, leaving 15 bases between the germline ends. There are 15 residues in the CDR3. CDR1 is SQVTM, CDR2 ANQGSEA, per germline.